Listed below are T cell receptor beta chains from one sample, sequenced in a study of OX40 agonist ivuxolimab in advanced cancers. This table comes from immunoSEQ multiplex PCR, and its TCRdb copy is limited to in-frame clones, with some not included. The sample contains some 60,000 clones, roughly 84% of which appear only once. The starting material was CD4+ or CD8+ T cells sorted from blood, obtained in a trial of the OX40 agonist ivuxolimab. The receptors stem from an adult with an advanced solid tumor such as melanoma, head and neck, liver or kidney cancer. Both conserved end residues are part of each CDR3. A D gene is named only where the DNA matches it firmly. Some rows have no size entry. The others give once, few or many, or a class for an expanded clone.

TRBJ1-1 | - | TRBV5-1 | TRBD1 | TGCGCCAGCAGCTCGAACAGGGGGGCCGTCGTCACTGAAGCTTTCTTT | CASSSNRGAVVTEAFF
TRBJ2-5 | - | TRBV19 | - | TGTGCCAGTAGTCCCGAGAGGGGAGAAGGTGGAGAGACCCAGTACTTC | CASSPERGEGGETQYF
TRBJ2-1 | - | TRBV29-1 | - | TGCAGCGTCTCCGCGACAAGCGGCTACAATGAGCAGTTCTTC | CSVSATSGYNEQFF
TRBJ1-6 | - | TRBV7-8 | - | TGTGCCAGCAGCTTAGAAGGGGCAATGGGTTCACCCCTCCACTTT | CASSLEGAMGSPLHF
TRBJ1-4 | - | TRBV6-1 | TRBD1 | TGTGCCACTCGACAGGGGGAATTTTATGAAAAACTGTTTTTT | CATRQGEFYEKLFF
TRBJ1-1 | - | TRBV29-1 | TRBD1 | TGCAGCGTCCAGACCGGGACAGACAACACTGAAGCTTTCTTT | CSVQTGTDNTEAFF
TRBJ2-7 | - | TRBV4-2 | TRBD1 | TGTGCCAGCAGCCGAGGGACAGGACACGAGCAGTACTTC | CASSRGTGHEQYF
TRBJ1-1 | - | TRBV7-9 | TRBD1 | TGTGCCAGCAGCAAACAAATCTACAGGGGGCATACTGAAGCTTTCTTT | CASSKQIYRGHTEAFF
TRBJ2-7 | - | TRBV7-9 | - | TGTGCCAGCAGCCCGTATTCGGGGGCGCTGAGCGAGCAGTACTTC | CASSPYSGALSEQYF
TRBJ1-1 | - | TRBV15 | - | TGTGCCACCAGCAGGGTACTAAACACTGAAGCTTTCTTT | CATSRVLNTEAFF
TRBJ2-5 | - | TRBV7-6 | - | TGTGCCAGCGGGGGGGCCGGGGAGACCCAGTACTTC | CASGGAGETQYF
TRBJ2-6 | few | TRBV19 | - | TGTGCCAGTAGTATCTCCAGGACCGGGGCCAACGTCCTGACTTTC | CASSISRTGANVLTF
TRBJ2-5 | - | TRBV5-1 | TRBD2 | TGCGCCAGCAGCTTCGGGACTAGCGAGGGGACCCAGTACTTC | CASSFGTSEGTQYF
TRBJ2-3 | - | TRBV5-1 | TRBD1 | TGCGCCAGCAACCTCGGGTCGACAGGGGTTAATACGCAGTATTTT | CASNLGSTGVNTQYF
TRBJ2-2 | - | TRBV19 | TRBD2 | TGTGCCAGTAGTAAGCGGCTAGCGGACTCGAACACCGGGGAGCTGTTTTTT | CASSKRLADSNTGELFF
TRBJ2-1 | - | TRBV11-3 | - | TGTGCCAGCTTTAAGTCCAATGAGCAGTTCTTC | CASFKSNEQFF
TRBJ1-2 | once | TRBV2 | - | TGTGCCAGCAGTGAAGGACCGGGGAGCGGCTACACCTTC | CASSEGPGSGYTF
TRBJ2-3 | - | TRBV19 | TRBD2 | TGTGCCAGTAGTAGACCTAGCGGTAGCACAGATACGCAGTATTTT | CASSRPSGSTDTQYF
TRBJ1-1 | - | TRBV18 | - | TGTGCCGCGGAAGGGGACGGGGGCACTGAAGCTTTCTTT | CAAEGDGGTEAFF
TRBJ2-5 | - | TRBV10-2 | - | TGCGCCAGCAGGAGGGGGGTACAAGAGACCCAGTACTTC | CASRRGVQETQYF
TRBJ2-2 | - | TRBV7-9 | - | TGTGCCAGCAGCTTCGGGGGTACCGGGGAGCTGTTTTTT | CASSFGGTGELFF
TRBJ2-3 | - | TRBV6-1 | - | TGTGCCAGCAGTGAAGGGACAGCCGACACAGATACGCAGTATTTT | CASSEGTADTDTQYF
TRBJ2-5 | - | TRBV5-8 | TRBD1 | TGTGCCAGCAGCCTCTTCGGACAGGGGGAAGAGACCCAGTACTTC | CASSLFGQGEETQYF
TRBJ1-2 | - | TRBV19 | TRBD1 | TGTGCCAGTAGTTCCCGACAGGGAAATGGCTACACCTTC | CASSSRQGNGYTF
TRBJ1-6 | - | TRBV9 | TRBD1 | TGTGCCAGCAGGCCGGGACAGGCTAATTCACCCCTCCACTTT | CASRPGQANSPLHF
TRBJ2-3 | - | TRBV5-1 | - | TGCGCCAGCAGCTTGGGCCGTGACGGGTACACAGATACGCAGTATTTT | CASSLGRDGYTDTQYF
TRBJ1-6 | - | TRBV19 | TRBD1 | TGTGCCAGTAGTACCTACGGGACAGGGAATATCGGCTCACCCCTCCACTTT | CASSTYGTGNIGSPLHF
TRBJ2-5 | - | TRBV5-1 | TRBD1 | TGCGCCAGCAGAATACAGGGGGCCCAAGAGACCCAGTACTTC | CASRIQGAQETQYF
TRBJ1-2 | - | TRBV6-5 | - | TGTGTCACCAGCCTTCGGCTCCGGGTGGACTATGGCTACACCTTC | CVTSLRLRVDYGYTF
TRBJ1-5 | - | TRBV19 | - | TGTGCCAGTAGTATAGGGGTCCACACAACTCAGCATTTT | CASSIGVHTTQHF
TRBJ2-5 | - | TRBV30 | TRBD1 | TGTGCCTGGGACAGGGGAAGGGAGACCCAGTACTTC | CAWDRGRETQYF
TRBJ1-2 | few | TRBV6-5 | - | TGTGCCAGCAGTCCAGAATACAGGGTAGCCGGTGGCTACACCTTC | CASSPEYRVAGGYTF
TRBJ1-3 | - | TRBV10-3 | - | TGTGCCATCAGTGCGACAGGACCTTTTGGAAACACCATATATTTT | CAISATGPFGNTIYF
TRBJ1-6 | - | TRBV5-1 | - | TGCGCCAGCAGCTTAAATATCAGGGGCGGTTCACCCCTCCACTTT | CASSLNIRGGSPLHF
TRBJ1-2 | - | TRBV2 | - | TGTGCCAGCAGGATGAGGCAGGGGATATCCTATGGCTACACCTTC | CASRMRQGISYGYTF
TRBJ2-1 | - | TRBV19 | TRBD2 | TGTGCCAGTACGGGACTAGCGGGGCTCAGTGAGCAGTTCTTC | CASTGLAGLSEQFF
TRBJ2-5 | - | TRBV5-1 | TRBD2 | TGCGCCAGCAGCTTGAGTAGCGGGAGTCTGGGAGAGACCCAGTACTTC | CASSLSSGSLGETQYF
TRBJ2-7 | - | TRBV11-2 | TRBD2 | TGTGCCAGCAGCTTTACTAGCGGGGGGTCATACGAGCAGTACTTC | CASSFTSGGSYEQYF
TRBJ2-3 | - | TRBV28 | - | TGTGCCAGCACTCCGACAGTCACAGATACGCAGTATTTT | CASTPTVTDTQYF
TRBJ2-3 | - | TRBV5-4 | TRBD2 | TGTGCCAGCAGCTTGGCCGGAGCTAGCGGGAGGGGCGCAGATACGCAGTATTTT | CASSLAGASGRGADTQYF
TRBJ2-7 | - | TRBV10-3 | TRBD2 | TGTGCCATCGCTCCGGGACTAGACTACGAGCAGTACTTC | CAIAPGLDYEQYF
TRBJ2-3 | - | TRBV2 | TRBD1 | TGTGCCAGCAGGAAAGGGACAGGGGGCGCGTCGACAGATACGCAGTATTTT | CASRKGTGGASTDTQYF
TRBJ2-1 | few | TRBV10-3 | - | TGTGCCATCAGTGAGGTAGGGTACAATGAGCAGTTCTTC | CAISEVGYNEQFF
TRBJ2-1 | - | TRBV12-5 | - | TGTGCTAGTGGTTTGGACAGATACAATGAGCAGTTCTTC | CASGLDRYNEQFF
TRBJ1-5 | - | TRBV7-2 | - | TGTGCCAGCAGCTTAACTTGGGGGCAGCCCCAGCATTTT | CASSLTWGQPQHF
TRBJ2-3 | once | TRBV30 | TRBD1 | TGTGCCTGGAGTGTAGGGGGCAGTGATACGCAGTATTTT | CAWSVGGSDTQYF
TRBJ2-2 | - | TRBV19 | TRBD1 | TGTGCCATTACGGGACAGGGGGAGAACACCGGGGAGCTGTTTTTT | CAITGQGENTGELFF
TRBJ2-1 | once | TRBV9 | TRBD2 | TGTGCCAGCAGCGTAGCACTAGCGGGGGGCGAGCAGTTCTTC | CASSVALAGGEQFF
TRBJ1-5 | - | TRBV18 | - | TGTGCCAGCTCAAATGTAGCGGGGGGCAGCAATCAGCCCCAGCATTTT | CASSNVAGGSNQPQHF
TRBJ2-1 | - | TRBV7-8 | - | TGTGCCAGCAGCCATACACAACTAGTAAACCACAATGAGCAGTTCTTC | CASSHTQLVNHNEQFF
TRBJ2-3 | - | TRBV6-5 | TRBD2 | TGTGCCAGCAGTCTAGCGGGAGATGGAGATACGCAGTATTTT | CASSLAGDGDTQYF
TRBJ1-1 | - | TRBV11-3 | TRBD1 | TGTGCCAGCAGCTACGGACAGGGTAACACTGAAGCTTTCTTT | CASSYGQGNTEAFF
TRBJ2-3 | - | TRBV7-2 | - | TGTGCCAGCATGACAAAAGTGGGCACAGATACGCAGTATTTT | CASMTKVGTDTQYF